What follows describes a single T cell receptor (beta chain). Its antigen remains undetermined. Base qualities were left out, and no much larger clone turns up one base away. The sample comes from a study of CD8 T cells in ankylosing spondylitis (dated by TCRdb to 2015 to 2018). For the study in its entirety: The study profiled T cell receptor beta repertoires in healthy donors and ankylosing spondylitis patients to find disease-linked TCR variants. Peripheral blood was sampled, and synovial fluid was additionally collected from ankylosing spondylitis patients. The full study cohort was made up of 25 to 30 ankylosing spondylitis patients and 95 to 130 healthy donors. The paper's findings and limits, for the study overall: Blood from ankylosing spondylitis patients appeared to be characterized by a TCR beta motif made up of about 8 highly homologous amino acid variants. A CD8+ phenotype was shown by the disease-linked clones, which were found at relatively low frequencies in peripheral blood. The disease-linked clones were reported as significantly enriched in matched synovial fluid samples from ankylosing spondylitis patients. Some TCR beta motif variants had previously been reported in synovial fluid and blood of reactive arthritis patients, which suggested common disease-initiation mechanisms.

TCRdb names Illumina HiSeq 2500 as the instrument used. TCR beta libraries were prepared by quantitative 5'-RACE with molecular barcodes. Processing in the source paper ran as follows. A new computational method based on a probabilistic model of VDJ rearrangement was used to identify disease-linked TCR variants. TCRdb redid the processing of the public reads, applying fastp at Q25 and MiXCR, and retained in-frame beta chains. Rows are unified per CDR3 protein, each entry keeping the most common DNA and genes. These V and J calls derive from TCRdb rather than the authors' analysis. Recorded for this sample are 200,000 to 250,000 distinct CDR3 sequences; roughly 24% of them occurred a single time. About 7% of the sample rests with the top ten. The sequenced sample consisted of blood, either unsorted or a sorted T cell fraction (not recorded which). This TCR came from a male donor with ankylosing spondylitis or in good health (not recorded which).

The nucleotide sequence reads TGTGCCAGCAGTTTTTCTTGGACCAGCCAAGAGACCCAGTACTTC. Translated, it gives CASSFSWTSQETQYF. The chain was built from TRBV27 and TRBJ2-5; the D gene lacks a confident call. V and J lose 3 bases and 1 base, and a span of 12 bases separates them. Taken from cysteine to phenylalanine, the CDR3 has 15 residues. The entry retains the CDR3 DNA only, 45 bases that are in frame from base 1. Reading the germline V gene (reference sequence) gives CDR1 MNHEY and CDR2 SMNVEV.